The clone carrying this TCR beta chain came up a few times. This entry belongs to a study of cytomegalovirus exposure and HLA in healthy donors. The trim removed 0 bases at V and 7 bases at J, leaving 8 bases unmatched. Germline V gene data show CDR1 as LGHNA and CDR2 as YNFKEQ. This CDR3 has 16 amino acids. It was with 60 Vbeta and 13 Jbeta primers that the PCR ran. Using immunoSEQ multiplex PCR, the repertoire was profiled, and TCRdb retains in-frame clones only, with some absent. The sample has some 150,000 clones, roughly 80% seen once. The genes are TRBV4-2 and TRBJ1-4; 7 bases are shared with TRBD1. The source is a man aged 40-55 years in good health and CMV-seropositive. Specimen: PBMCs. This CDR3 reads CASSQDEGQGGEKLFF. For the CDR3, the DNA is TGTGCCAGCAGCCAAGATGAGGGCCAGGGGGGTGAAAAACTGTTTTTT.